Listed below are T cell receptor beta chains from one sample, sequenced in a study of blood T cell repertoires in COVID-19. Libraries were prepared by immunoSEQ multiplex PCR; TCRdb keeps only in-frame clonotypes and omits some of them. The top ten clones hold 5% to 6.5% of a sample with about 61,000 clones, roughly 90% of them seen once. The material sequenced was peripheral blood. These receptor sequences come from a man older than 75 in a cohort sampled during active COVID-19. Each CDR3 is given with its conserved first and last residue. D genes are given only for firm matches.

v_call,d_call,j_call,cdr3_nt,cdr3_aa
TRBV10-3,-,TRBJ2-7,TGTGCCACTGGACGTGAAGGGGCCTACGAGCAGTACTTC,CATGREGAYEQYF
TRBV7-8,-,TRBJ2-7,TGTGCCAGCAGCTTAGGGGGACAAACATACGAGCAGTACTTC,CASSLGGQTYEQYF
TRBV6-5,-,TRBJ2-7,TGTGCCAGCAGTCCCGTCGGCGGAGCCTACGAGCAGTACTTC,CASSPVGGAYEQYF
TRBV30,-,TRBJ1-1,TGTGCCTGGAGCCGCGACAGGAACACTGAAGCTTTCTTT,CAWSRDRNTEAFF
TRBV11-2,-,TRBJ1-6,TGTGCCAGCAGCTTAGGGGCAGAAATTAATTCACCCCTCCACTTT,CASSLGAEINSPLHF
TRBV18,TRBD2,TRBJ2-3,TGTGCCAGCTCACCAGGGGGACTAGCGCGCCCAGATACGCAGTATTTT,CASSPGGLARPDTQYF
TRBV5-1,-,TRBJ2-3,TGCGCCAGCAGCGCCACCGGAGGGAGAGGCCAAGATACGCAGTATTTT,CASSATGGRGQDTQYF
TRBV24-1,TRBD1,TRBJ2-1,TGTGCCACCAGTGACTCCGGGACAGGGGGCGCCCACAATGAGCAGTTCTTC,CATSDSGTGGAHNEQFF
TRBV3-1/TRBV3-2,-,TRBJ1-5,TGTGCCAGCAGCCAAGCGGGGGTTGGCCAGCCCCAGCATTTT,CASSQAGVGQPQHF
TRBV7-3,TRBD2,TRBJ2-3,TGTGCCAGCAGCTTAGTCCGGGGCGGGAGCGGGGCGGATACGCAGTATTTT,CASSLVRGGSGADTQYF
TRBV7-8,-,TRBJ1-4,TGTGCCAGCAGCTCCGGACTATTTAGTGAAAAACTGTTTTTT,CASSSGLFSEKLFF